This is a list of T cell receptor beta chains from one sample in a study of response to subunit inactivated influenza vaccine. TCRdb re-derived calls from the RT-PCR reads in MiXCR, one entry per CDR3 protein. The table includes some 160,000 distinct CDR3 sequences, approximately 10% detected once. The source material was non-naive T cells sorted from PBMCs, sampled roughly 45 days after vaccination. Source of these receptors: a man aged 50 to 59 who received an inactivated influenza vaccine. CDR3s include the opening cysteine and the closing phenylalanine or tryptophan. Fields, in order: V gene, CDR3 protein.

v_call: TRBV5-1; cdr3_aa: CASSLGQMNTEAFF
v_call: TRBV6-2/TRBV6-3; cdr3_aa: CASCRERGAYEQYF
v_call: TRBV6-2/TRBV6-3; cdr3_aa: CASSRLAANNEQFF
v_call: TRBV7-2; cdr3_aa: CASSLAFSGTDTQYF
v_call: TRBV27; cdr3_aa: CASREWGALETGELFF
v_call: TRBV7-9; cdr3_aa: CASSSAGPTGETQYF
v_call: TRBV7-2; cdr3_aa: CASTMGLAGGLNEQFF
v_call: TRBV12-3/TRBV12-4; cdr3_aa: CASSRAGGQYF
v_call: TRBV2; cdr3_aa: CASRVLAGVDNEQFF
v_call: TRBV3-1; cdr3_aa: CASSQPGHPYEQYF
v_call: TRBV20-1; cdr3_aa: CSARDFGGGYGYTF
v_call: TRBV20-1; cdr3_aa: CSAGPWDRGYNEQFF
v_call: TRBV5-1; cdr3_aa: CASSPDSSNYGYTF
v_call: TRBV30; cdr3_aa: CAWKRTSGIAETQYF
v_call: TRBV4-2; cdr3_aa: CASSQIVLSGTSIHEQYF
v_call: TRBV19; cdr3_aa: CASSILRTRNNEQFF
v_call: TRBV5-5; cdr3_aa: CASSSTTREETQYF
v_call: TRBV28; cdr3_aa: CASRGLAASSYNEQFF
v_call: TRBV25-1; cdr3_aa: CASRSTGGGYEQYF
v_call: TRBV16; cdr3_aa: CASSQKSVNTEAFF
v_call: TRBV5-1; cdr3_aa: CASSPGLAGGRDTQYF
v_call: TRBV7-2; cdr3_aa: CASSSLAGSPDTQYF
v_call: TRBV6-1; cdr3_aa: CASRGGDLNRLLEQYF
v_call: TRBV28; cdr3_aa: CASNPPPGDMNTEAFF
v_call: TRBV3-1; cdr3_aa: CASSQDAFGGEQFF